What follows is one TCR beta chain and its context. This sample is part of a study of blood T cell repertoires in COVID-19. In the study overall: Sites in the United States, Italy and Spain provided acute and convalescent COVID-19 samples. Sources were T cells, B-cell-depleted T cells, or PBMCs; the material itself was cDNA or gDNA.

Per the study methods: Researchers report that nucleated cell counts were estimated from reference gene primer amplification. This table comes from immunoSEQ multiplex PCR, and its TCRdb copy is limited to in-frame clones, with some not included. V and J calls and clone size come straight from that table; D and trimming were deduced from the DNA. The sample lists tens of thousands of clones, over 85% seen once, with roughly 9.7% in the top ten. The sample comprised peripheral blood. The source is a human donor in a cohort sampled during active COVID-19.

DNA for the CDR3: TGTGCCAGCAGCCAAGCGCGGGGCCGAGGTGGGGCCAACGTCCTGACTTTC. Its protein product is CASSQARGRGGANVLTF. The chain links TRBV14 to TRBJ2-6, with D perhaps matching TRBD2 (6 bases). The CDR3 loop spans 17 amino acids. V dropped 1 base and J dropped 3 bases, with 13 bases sitting between them. The germline V gene encodes CDR1 SGHDN and CDR2 FVKESK.